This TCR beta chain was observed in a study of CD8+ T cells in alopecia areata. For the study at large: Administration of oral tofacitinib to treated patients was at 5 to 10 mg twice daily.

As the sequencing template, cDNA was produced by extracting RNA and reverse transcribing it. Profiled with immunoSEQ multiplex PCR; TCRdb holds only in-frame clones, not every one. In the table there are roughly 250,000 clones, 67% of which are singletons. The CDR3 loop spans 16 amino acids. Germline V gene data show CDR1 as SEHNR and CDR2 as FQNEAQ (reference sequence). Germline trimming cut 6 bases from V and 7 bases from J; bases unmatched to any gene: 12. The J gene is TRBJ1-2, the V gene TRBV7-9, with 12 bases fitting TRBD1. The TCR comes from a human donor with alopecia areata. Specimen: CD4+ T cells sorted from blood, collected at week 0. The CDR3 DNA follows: TGTGCCAGCAGACCCGGGACAGGGGGCGCCTTAGGTGGCTACACCTTC. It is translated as CASRPGTGGALGGYTF. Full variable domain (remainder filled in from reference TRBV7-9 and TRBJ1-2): DTGVSQNPRHKITKRGQNVTFRCDPISEHNRLYWYRQTLGQGPEFLTYFQNEAQLEKSRLLSDRFSAERPKGSFSTLEIQRTEQGDSAMYLCASRPGTGGALGGYTFGSGTRLTVV.